The present TCR beta chain was sequenced within a study of T cells in Graves' hyperthyroidism and ophthalmopathy. Notes on the study in general: Blood held most thyroid clonotypes expanded above 0.001 frequency.

V was pared by 6 bases and J by 0 bases, with 10 bases between. The CDR3 runs 14 residues. Germline V gene sequence: CDR1 SEHNR, CDR2 FQNEAQ (reference sequence). Patients with ophthalmopathy all had a Clinical Activity Score of at least 3, a NOSPECS grade of at least 4 and duration under 3 months. Diagnosis rested on symptoms, serum thyroxine and TRAb, thyroid ultrasound, and orbital computed tomography. The CDR3 regions of TCR beta were amplified from RNA transcripts. HTBI primers were used for first-round RT-PCR of the TCR CDR3. One entry per CDR3 protein results from TCRdb running MiXCR on the multiplex PCR reads. The sample contains around 56,000 distinct CDR3 sequences, approximately 50% of which appear only once. To note about this clonotype: Antigen: not known.

The V gene is TRBV7-9, the J gene TRBJ2-3, with D tentatively TRBD2 (5 bases). Sequencing used blood. This receptor was identified in a woman in her sixties with Graves' ophthalmopathy. CDR3 in DNA: TGTGCCAGCAGTTCAAGGACTAGCACAGATACGCAGTATTTT. It encodes CASSSRTSTDTQYF. Combining the CDR3 with reference TRBV7-9 and TRBJ2-3 gives the whole variable domain DTGVSQNPRHKITKRGQNVTFRCDPISEHNRLYWYRQTLGQGPEFLTYFQNEAQLEKSRLLSDRFSAERPKGSFSTLEIQRTEQGDSAMYLCASSSRTSTDTQYFGPGTRLTVL.